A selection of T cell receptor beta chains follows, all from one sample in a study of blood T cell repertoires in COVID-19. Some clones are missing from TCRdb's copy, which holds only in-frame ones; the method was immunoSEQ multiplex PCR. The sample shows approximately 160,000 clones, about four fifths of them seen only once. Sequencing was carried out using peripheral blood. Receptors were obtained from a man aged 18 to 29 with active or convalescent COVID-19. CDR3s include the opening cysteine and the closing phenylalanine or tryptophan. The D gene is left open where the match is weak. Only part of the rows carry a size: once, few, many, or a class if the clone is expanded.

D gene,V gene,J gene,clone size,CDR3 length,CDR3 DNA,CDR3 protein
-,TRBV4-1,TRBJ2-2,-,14,TGCGCCAGCAGCCAAGGCGGGATGGACGGGGAGCTGTTTTTT,CASSQGGMDGELFF
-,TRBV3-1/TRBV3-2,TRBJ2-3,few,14,TGTGCCAGCAGCAGACAGGTTGCCACAGATACGCAGTATTTT,CASSRQVATDTQYF
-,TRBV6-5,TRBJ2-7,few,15,TGTGCCAGCAGTTACTCGGGCAGTGTCTCCTACGAGCAGTACTTC,CASSYSGSVSYEQYF
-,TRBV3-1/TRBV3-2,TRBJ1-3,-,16,TGTGCCAGCAGCCACAGGATCGTGGGTCCTGGAAACACCATATATTTT,CASSHRIVGPGNTIYF
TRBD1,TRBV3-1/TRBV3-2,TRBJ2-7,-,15,TGTGCCAGCAGCCAAACAGGGGGCATAGCCTACGAGCAGTACTTC,CASSQTGGIAYEQYF
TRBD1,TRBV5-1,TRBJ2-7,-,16,TGCGCCAGCAGCTTGCGATTAGGACAGGGGACCTACGAGCAGTACTTC,CASSLRLGQGTYEQYF
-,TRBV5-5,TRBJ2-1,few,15,TGTGCCAGCACCTCCGCGGGGAATCACTACAATGAGCAGTTCTTC,CASTSAGNHYNEQFF
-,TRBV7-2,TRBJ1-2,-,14,TGTGCCAGCAGTTCAAAGGGGGGGCCGTATGGCTACACCTTC,CASSSKGGPYGYTF
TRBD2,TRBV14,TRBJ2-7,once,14,TGTGCCAGCAGTACGACTAGCGGCCCCTACGAGCAGTACTTC,CASSTTSGPYEQYF
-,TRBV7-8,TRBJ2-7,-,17,TGTGCCAGCAGCCCCATACCGCGGCCTATCGGGGGCTACGAGCAGTACTTC,CASSPIPRPIGGYEQYF
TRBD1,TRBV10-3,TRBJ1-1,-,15,TGTGCCATCAGTGCGGGACAGGGGGCGGCGGCTGAAGCTTTCTTT,CAISAGQGAAAEAFF
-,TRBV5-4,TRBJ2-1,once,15,TGTGCCAGCAGCCGGGCGCAGGGCACCTACAATGAGCAGTTCTTC,CASSRAQGTYNEQFF
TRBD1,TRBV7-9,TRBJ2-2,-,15,TGTGCCAGCAGCTCCCGGGACAGGGGATCCGGGGAGCTGTTTTTT,CASSSRDRGSGELFF
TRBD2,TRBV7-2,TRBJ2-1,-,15,TGTGCCAGCAGACTACTAGCGGGGAGGTACAATGAGCAGTTCTTC,CASRLLAGRYNEQFF
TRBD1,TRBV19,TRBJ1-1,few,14,TGTGCCAGTAGTATAGGGACAGGGGTGACTGAAGCTTTCTTT,CASSIGTGVTEAFF
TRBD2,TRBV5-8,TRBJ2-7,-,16,TGTGCCAGCAGCTTGGCCGGGCGGGAGGGCTCCTACGAGCAGTACTTC,CASSLAGREGSYEQYF
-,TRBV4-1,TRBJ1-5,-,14,TGCGCCAGCAGCCAGGTCACAGGGTATCAGCCCCAGCATTTT,CASSQVTGYQPQHF